These 7 T cell receptor beta chains were all obtained from the same sample, sequenced in a study of cytomegalovirus exposure and HLA in healthy donors. PCR involved 60 Vbeta and 13 Jbeta primers. Only in-frame clones appear in the TCRdb table, and some are missing; sequencing was by immunoSEQ multiplex PCR. The table includes approximately 110,000 clones, about 84% detected once. Source material: PBMCs. The origin of the receptors is a man aged 35 to 55 in good health and CMV-seronegative.

The CDR3 region has the DNA TGTGCCAGCAGTGGGGACCGAGGGACAGGAGGCGAGCAGTACTTC. Translation: CASSGDRGTGGEQYF. V and J are TRBV6-5 and TRBJ2-7; TRBD1 aligns across 8 bases. Looked up from germline, CDR1 is MNHEY and CDR2 is SVGAGI. CDR3 length equals 15 residues. The V gene end was trimmed by 5 bases and the J gene end by 6 bases; junction bases not matched to a gene: 12.

This chain links TRBV11-2 with TRBJ2-1; the match to TRBD1 covers 8 bases. V was clipped by 5 bases and J by 10 bases; unmatched bases: 19. The germline V gene encodes CDR1 SGHAT and CDR2 FQNNGV. The CDR3 has 17 residues. The CDR3 region is CASSPPSGDRFIVEQFF. The CDR3 DNA follows: TGTGCCAGCAGCCCACCTAGTGGGGACAGGTTTATCGTGGAGCAGTTCTTC.

Concerning this clone itself: At one of its ends the junction is not consistent with the germline gene, which may arise from a read error. This chain links TRBV7-9 with TRBJ1-5; no clear D. This CDR3 comprises 16 residues. Looked up from germline, CDR1 is SEHNR and CDR2 is FQNEAQ (reference sequence). CDR3: CSSSLIMGGGNQPQHF. CDR3 nucleotide sequence: TGTTCCAGCAGCTTGATTATGGGAGGCGGCAATCAGCCCCAGCATTTT. Variable domain in full (rest from reference TRBV7-9 and TRBJ1-5): DTGVSQNPRHKITKRGQNVTFRCDPISEHNRLYWYRQTLGQGPEFLTYFQNEAQLEKSRLLSDRFSAERPKGSFSTLEIQRTEQGDSAMYLCSSSLIMGGGNQPQHFGDGTRLSIL.

CDR3 loop: CASSLVASGQETQYF. The CDR3 DNA sequence: TGTGCCAGCAGCTTAGTGGCTAGCGGGCAAGAGACCCAGTACTTC. The chain links TRBV7-2 to TRBJ2-5; TRBD2 agrees at 8 bases. Germline CDR1 reads SGHTA; CDR2 reads FQGNSA. V was clipped by 1 base and J by 2 bases; unmatched bases: 3. This CDR3 is built from 15 residues.

The J gene is TRBJ1-2, the V gene TRBV9, with D perhaps matching TRBD1 (5 bases). Germline-derived CDR1 and CDR2 are SGDLS and YYNGEE. This CDR3 region has 15 residues. The germline V and J ends were trimmed by 0 bases and 3 bases, with 12 bases remaining between them. CDR3: CASSVESGFYYGYTF. In nucleotides, the CDR3 is TGTGCCAGCAGCGTAGAGTCAGGGTTTTACTATGGCTACACCTTC.

The chain employs TRBV5-1 and TRBJ2-2; D is perhaps TRBD1 (5 bases). The CDR3 is made up of 14 amino acids. Trimming cost V 7 bases and J 3 bases, with 13 bases left between them. Germline-derived CDR1 and CDR2 are SGHRS and YFSETQ. CDR3: CASSGFVYTGELFF. The CDR3 DNA reads TGCGCCAGCTCAGGGTTCGTGTACACCGGGGAGCTGTTTTTT.

This chain connects TRBV28 to TRBJ1-1; TRBD1 matches 11 bases. The CDR3 spans 16 residues. Germline loops: CDR1 MDHEN, CDR2 SYDVKM. CDR3 loop: CATQYRQGTGGTEAFF. DNA for the CDR3: TGTGCGACCCAATACCGACAGGGGACAGGGGGCACTGAAGCTTTCTTT.